Presented here are 7 T cell receptor beta chains from one specimen sequenced in a study of blood T cell repertoires in COVID-19. Data came from immunoSEQ multiplex PCR; TCRdb stores just in-frame clones and leaves some out. Seen here are tens of thousands of clones, around 85% observed once, and the top ten hold 16%. Sample: peripheral blood. The receptors were sampled from a man between 35 and 55 years old with COVID-19, enrolled during active disease.

CDR3 bases: TGCGCCAGCAGCTTGGGACAGGAAGCTAACTATGGCTACACCTTC. It yields the protein CASSLGQEANYGYTF. The chain uses TRBV5-1 and TRBJ1-2; maybe TRBD1 (6 bases). Germline V gene sequence: CDR1 SGHRS, CDR2 YFSETQ. V was cut by 0 bases and J by 0 bases, with 9 bases left in between. The CDR3 has 15 residues.

The V call is TRBV9, the J call TRBJ1-2; tentative D call: TRBD1 (5 bases). The CDR3 is 12 residues long. V lost 5 bases, J lost 6 bases, and 11 bases lay in between. CDR1 is SGDLS and CDR2 is YYNGEE in the germline V gene. This chain's CDR3 is CASRDTAHGYTF. Written as DNA, the CDR3 is TGTGCCAGCAGGGACACTGCCCATGGCTACACCTTC.

The chain recombines TRBV12-3 or TRBV12-4 with TRBJ1-2; D ambiguous. V shed 6 bases and J shed 8 bases, with 16 bases lying between them. This CDR3 contains 13 residues. The CDR3 sequence is CASSPEAPPGYTF. CDR3 in DNA: TGTGCCAGCAGCCCCGAGGCTCCCCCGGGCTACACCTTC.

Only a few counts were recorded for this clone. This chain joins TRBV5-4 and TRBJ1-6; 8 nucleotides line up with TRBD1. CDR1 and CDR2 from the germline V gene are SGHNT and YYREEE (reference sequence). CDR3 length: 16 residues. The ends lost 3 bases at V and 9 bases at J; junction bases unmatched: 11. CDR3 nucleotides: TGTGCCAGCAGCTCCCCAGGGGGCGGTCTCGGTTCACCCCTCCACTTT. Translation: CASSSPGGGLGSPLHF.

The chain is built from TRBV5-1 and TRBJ2-5; TRBD1 matches 11 bases. Germline V CDR1 and CDR2: SGHRS, YFSETQ. J was trimmed by 1 base and V by 4 bases; bases with no gene match: 12. The CDR3 is made up of 18 amino acids. The CDR3 region has the DNA TGCGCCAGCAGCCGCGGATGGGGGACAGGGGGACGCCAAGAGACCCAGTACTTC. Translating it yields CASSRGWGTGGRQETQYF.

The rearrangement uses TRBV5-1 and TRBJ2-1; 11 bases map to TRBD2. Germline trimming cut 1 base from V and 7 bases from J; bases unmatched to any gene: 7. This CDR3 region has 16 residues. Per germline, CDR1 SGHRS and CDR2 YFSETQ. The CDR3 sequence: CASSLFTSGGLNEQFF. The CDR3 DNA follows: TGCGCCAGCAGCTTGTTCACTAGCGGGGGCCTTAATGAGCAGTTCTTC. The variable domain in full, with the rest retrieved from reference TRBV5-1 and TRBJ2-1, is KAGVTQTPRYLIKTRGQQVTLSCSPISGHRSVSWYQQTPGQGLQFLFEYFSETQRNKGNFPGRFSGRQFSNSRSEMNVSTLELGDSALYLCASSLFTSGGLNEQFFGPGTRLTVL.

This rearrangement joins TRBV10-1 to TRBJ2-1, with D possibly being TRBD2 (6 bases). CDR1 and CDR2 (germline): WNHNN, SYGVQD (reference sequence). This CDR3 comprises 13 residues. The germline V and J ends were trimmed by 8 bases and 4 bases, with 12 bases remaining between them. The chain's CDR3 is CASGPTRYNEQFF. CDR3 sequence (DNA): TGCGCCAGCGGACCGACTAGATACAATGAGCAGTTCTTC.